Listed below are T cell receptor beta chains from one sample, sequenced in a study of early T cells in non-severe SARS-CoV-2 infection. MiXCR, applied by TCRdb to the 5' RACE reads, yields one record per CDR3 protein. The data show approximately 99,000 distinct CDR3 sequences, with about an eighth seen just once and less than 3.5% held by the top ten. Input material: whole blood. These receptors all stem from an adult who was a healthcare worker with PCR-confirmed SARS-CoV-2 infection or an uninfected control (not recorded which). The CDR3 runs from the conserved cysteine through the conserved F or W. The order of the fields is J gene, clone size, D gene, V gene, CDR3 DNA, CDR3 protein. The D gene is left open where the match is weak. Clone size is given for some rows only: seen once, a few or many times, or a class if the clone is expanded.

J: TRBJ1-1; size: few; D: TRBD1; V: TRBV5-1; DNA: TGCGCCAGCAGCCCCGGGACAGCGAACACTGAAGCTTTCTTT; CDR3: CASSPGTANTEAFF
J: TRBJ2-5; size: many; D: .; V: TRBV18; DNA: TGTGCCAGCTCACCGTCCCCAATGGGAAAGACCCAGTACTTC; CDR3: CASSPSPMGKTQYF
J: TRBJ2-2; size: .; D: TRBD2; V: TRBV6-2/TRBV6-3; DNA: TGTGCCAGCAGTTACTCGGGACTAGCGGGAGCAAACACCGGGGAGCTGTTTTTT; CDR3: CASSYSGLAGANTGELFF
J: TRBJ1-4; size: few; D: .; V: TRBV11-3; DNA: TGTGCCAGCAGCGAAGCACCTGCAACTAATGAAAAACTGTTTTTT; CDR3: CASSEAPATNEKLFF
J: TRBJ2-1; size: few; D: .; V: TRBV11-2; DNA: TGTGCCAGCAGCTTAGGGACAGATTCTCCCTACAATGAGCAGTTCTTC; CDR3: CASSLGTDSPYNEQFF
J: TRBJ2-1; size: few; D: TRBD2; V: TRBV18; DNA: TGTGCCAGCTCACCCGCACTAGCGGGAGGCAATGAGCAGTTCTTC; CDR3: CASSPALAGGNEQFF
J: TRBJ2-7; size: .; D: .; V: TRBV10-2; DNA: TGCGCCACCCAAGGAAGCTCCTACGAGCAGTACTTC; CDR3: CATQGSSYEQYF
J: TRBJ1-1; size: many; D: .; V: TRBV14; DNA: TGTGCCAGCAGCCAGCGTGGCCCTGAAGCTTTCTTT; CDR3: CASSQRGPEAFF
J: TRBJ1-4; size: few; D: .; V: TRBV20-1; DNA: TGCAGTGCCCCCGGTGGTATGGGGACTAATGAAAAACTGTTTTTT; CDR3: CSAPGGMGTNEKLFF
J: TRBJ1-5; size: .; D: .; V: TRBV5-1; DNA: TGCGCCAGCAGCTTGGTCCCGGGAATGGACAATCAGCCCCAGCATTTT; CDR3: CASSLVPGMDNQPQHF
J: TRBJ2-1; size: many; D: TRBD1; V: TRBV20-1; DNA: TGCAGTGCTAGAACCGGGACAGGGATCAATGAGCAGTTCTTC; CDR3: CSARTGTGINEQFF
J: TRBJ1-3; size: .; D: TRBD1; V: TRBV6-5; DNA: TGTGCCAGCAGTCCCACAGGGGCAAATGGAAACACCATATATTTT; CDR3: CASSPTGANGNTIYF
J: TRBJ1-5; size: many; D: .; V: TRBV18; DNA: TGTGCCAGCTCACCCGGACAGCCCAATCAGCCCCAGCATTTT; CDR3: CASSPGQPNQPQHF
J: TRBJ1-2; size: few; D: .; V: TRBV6-5; DNA: TGTGCCACCACAGCTCCCTATGGCTACACCTTC; CDR3: CATTAPYGYTF
J: TRBJ2-7; size: .; D: .; V: TRBV20-1; DNA: TGCAGTGCTACGACAGCGCCCTACGAGCAGTACTTC; CDR3: CSATTAPYEQYF
J: TRBJ1-4; size: many; D: .; V: TRBV7-9; DNA: TGTGCCAGCAGCTTCGGGGAAAAACTGTTTTTT; CDR3: CASSFGEKLFF
J: TRBJ2-7; size: many; D: TRBD1; V: TRBV30; DNA: TGTGCCTGGGATACAGGGGTCTCCTACGAGCAGTACTTC; CDR3: CAWDTGVSYEQYF
J: TRBJ1-1; size: many; D: .; V: TRBV20-1; DNA: .; CDR3: CSATKTGVGLGSFF
J: TRBJ2-5; size: .; D: TRBD1; V: TRBV20-1; DNA: TGCAGTGCTGCGACAGGGGGTCGTCAAGAGACCCAGTACTTC; CDR3: CSAATGGRQETQYF